The following is a TCR beta chain sequence with its context. PCR primers comprised 60 Vbeta and 13 Jbeta primers. This table comes from immunoSEQ multiplex PCR, and its TCRdb copy is limited to in-frame clones, with some not included. The table lists some 160,000 clones, under 85% of them singletons. The CDR3 length is 15 residues. V was shortened by 7 bases and J by 0 bases, with 15 bases between the two germline ends. Germline assignment: CDR1 MNHNY and CDR2 SVGAGI (reference sequence). The data are from a study of cytomegalovirus exposure and HLA in healthy donors. The rearrangement joins TRBV6-6 to TRBJ2-5; D might be TRBD1 (6 bases). The specimen sequenced was PBMCs. This clonotype was sampled from a woman between 18 and 30 years old in good health and CMV-seropositive. Here the CDR3 DNA reads TGTGCCAGCACCTTGATGGGGGCCTACCAAGAGACCCAGTACTTC. This codes for CASTLMGAYQETQYF.